The sequence of this T cell receptor (beta chain) was determined in a study of blood T cells in healthy people across ages (dated by TCRdb to 2015 to 2017). Turning to the overall study: In model experiments, template switching captured about one uniquely barcoded TCR beta cDNA molecule for every two T cells. Using deep sequencing normalized with unique cDNA molecular identifiers, the study measured how TCR beta repertoire diversity changes with age. The donors were split into four age groups: young (average 16 years), middle-aged (roughly 42), aged (over 55) and long-lived (82). To avoid experimental bias, donors of different ages were spread randomly across the sequencing lanes. Two additional independent replicas of 1 million unique cDNA reads from the same blood draw were analyzed for two donors (one aged 18 to 29 and one aged 80 or older).

This clonotype turned up a few times. The target of this receptor is not known. No much larger clone exists at a distance of one base, and base qualities are not known. The donors were 40 or so Caucasian individuals from Russia, aged roughly 6 to 100 years, who were systemically healthy. Each donor gave approximately 9.3 milliliters of peripheral blood, collected into EDTA-treated Vacutainer tubes. Ficoll-Paque density-gradient centrifugation was used to isolate PBMCs, with at least 6 million obtained per sample. Total RNA, at least 5 micrograms per sample, was extracted from PBMCs with Trizol reagent. The percentages of naive CD45RAhigh/CD27high T cells were determined by flow cytometry on a PBMC aliquot from every donor. The library was made by 5' RACE. TCRdb lists the instrument as Illumina HiSeq 2500. The second PCR ran for about 7 to 11 cycles and used a J-beta primer mix along with a sample-barcoded 5' primer. Each TCR beta cDNA molecule received a unique molecular identifier from a template-switch 5' adaptor carrying 12 random nucleotides. Each sample yielded at least 3 million CDR3-containing paired-end reads. All of the RNA was converted into first-strand cDNA using the Mint cDNA synthesis kit, with a TRBC-specific oligonucleotide serving as the primer. Following uracil-DNA glycosylase treatment, all cDNA underwent a first 18-cycle PCR with the universal primers M1SS and BC2_uni_R. Processing in the source paper ran as follows. For normalization, 1 million high-quality reads were randomly selected from each sample, with every read carrying a distinct molecular identifier. Reads with shared molecular identifiers were discarded instead of being binned into consensus sequences. MiTCR, set to a Q25 quality threshold and the strictest error-elimination algorithm, was used for CDR3 identification, clonotype clustering and error correction. A nonparametric unseen species model with Euler transformation was used to estimate a lower bound on total TCR beta diversity. The public reads were quality trimmed at Q25 with fastp and then assembled into clones with MiXCR by TCRdb, keeping productive beta chains. Under each unique CDR3 protein, matching rows form one entry showing the most common genes and DNA. The V and J calls were not made by the authors but by TCRdb's processing. This sample is represented by 540,000 or so distinct CDR3 sequences; 27% of them were singletons. The top ten clonotypes cover around 18% of the sample.

Broad study findings and their caveats: Estimates of total diversity based on one million sequenced T cells were considered lower bounds and underestimates. Compared with the aged group, the long-lived group had more naive CD4+ T cells, fewer expanded clones and increased TCR diversity, a pattern suggesting age selection. Because profiling used bulk unsorted PBMCs, naive and antigen-experienced compartments could not be compared conclusively. Because donor CMV infection status was unknown, age-related changes in expanded clonotypes were potentially confounded. As age increased, observed TCR beta diversity per million T cells dropped in a roughly linear way, and a significant reduction was already evident by age about 36. Observed TCR beta diversity correlated strongly with the percentage of naive T cells measured by flow cytometry.

The CDR3 sequence holds 14 residues, the cysteine and phenylalanine included. Kept here is only the CDR3 DNA, which spans 42 bases and is read in frame from base 1. CDR1 SGDLS and CDR2 YYNGEE are derived from the germline V gene. The V and J ends are trimmed by 0 bases and 3 bases, leaving 9 bases between them. The origin of this receptor is a woman aged 70 to 79 in good health. The chain employs TRBV9 and TRBJ1-2; no confident D gene assignment can be made. Sequencing was done on a sample of blood. CDR3 reads: CASSVGDGDYGYTF. The nucleotide sequence reads TGTGCCAGCAGCGTAGGAGACGGAGACTATGGCTACACCTTC.